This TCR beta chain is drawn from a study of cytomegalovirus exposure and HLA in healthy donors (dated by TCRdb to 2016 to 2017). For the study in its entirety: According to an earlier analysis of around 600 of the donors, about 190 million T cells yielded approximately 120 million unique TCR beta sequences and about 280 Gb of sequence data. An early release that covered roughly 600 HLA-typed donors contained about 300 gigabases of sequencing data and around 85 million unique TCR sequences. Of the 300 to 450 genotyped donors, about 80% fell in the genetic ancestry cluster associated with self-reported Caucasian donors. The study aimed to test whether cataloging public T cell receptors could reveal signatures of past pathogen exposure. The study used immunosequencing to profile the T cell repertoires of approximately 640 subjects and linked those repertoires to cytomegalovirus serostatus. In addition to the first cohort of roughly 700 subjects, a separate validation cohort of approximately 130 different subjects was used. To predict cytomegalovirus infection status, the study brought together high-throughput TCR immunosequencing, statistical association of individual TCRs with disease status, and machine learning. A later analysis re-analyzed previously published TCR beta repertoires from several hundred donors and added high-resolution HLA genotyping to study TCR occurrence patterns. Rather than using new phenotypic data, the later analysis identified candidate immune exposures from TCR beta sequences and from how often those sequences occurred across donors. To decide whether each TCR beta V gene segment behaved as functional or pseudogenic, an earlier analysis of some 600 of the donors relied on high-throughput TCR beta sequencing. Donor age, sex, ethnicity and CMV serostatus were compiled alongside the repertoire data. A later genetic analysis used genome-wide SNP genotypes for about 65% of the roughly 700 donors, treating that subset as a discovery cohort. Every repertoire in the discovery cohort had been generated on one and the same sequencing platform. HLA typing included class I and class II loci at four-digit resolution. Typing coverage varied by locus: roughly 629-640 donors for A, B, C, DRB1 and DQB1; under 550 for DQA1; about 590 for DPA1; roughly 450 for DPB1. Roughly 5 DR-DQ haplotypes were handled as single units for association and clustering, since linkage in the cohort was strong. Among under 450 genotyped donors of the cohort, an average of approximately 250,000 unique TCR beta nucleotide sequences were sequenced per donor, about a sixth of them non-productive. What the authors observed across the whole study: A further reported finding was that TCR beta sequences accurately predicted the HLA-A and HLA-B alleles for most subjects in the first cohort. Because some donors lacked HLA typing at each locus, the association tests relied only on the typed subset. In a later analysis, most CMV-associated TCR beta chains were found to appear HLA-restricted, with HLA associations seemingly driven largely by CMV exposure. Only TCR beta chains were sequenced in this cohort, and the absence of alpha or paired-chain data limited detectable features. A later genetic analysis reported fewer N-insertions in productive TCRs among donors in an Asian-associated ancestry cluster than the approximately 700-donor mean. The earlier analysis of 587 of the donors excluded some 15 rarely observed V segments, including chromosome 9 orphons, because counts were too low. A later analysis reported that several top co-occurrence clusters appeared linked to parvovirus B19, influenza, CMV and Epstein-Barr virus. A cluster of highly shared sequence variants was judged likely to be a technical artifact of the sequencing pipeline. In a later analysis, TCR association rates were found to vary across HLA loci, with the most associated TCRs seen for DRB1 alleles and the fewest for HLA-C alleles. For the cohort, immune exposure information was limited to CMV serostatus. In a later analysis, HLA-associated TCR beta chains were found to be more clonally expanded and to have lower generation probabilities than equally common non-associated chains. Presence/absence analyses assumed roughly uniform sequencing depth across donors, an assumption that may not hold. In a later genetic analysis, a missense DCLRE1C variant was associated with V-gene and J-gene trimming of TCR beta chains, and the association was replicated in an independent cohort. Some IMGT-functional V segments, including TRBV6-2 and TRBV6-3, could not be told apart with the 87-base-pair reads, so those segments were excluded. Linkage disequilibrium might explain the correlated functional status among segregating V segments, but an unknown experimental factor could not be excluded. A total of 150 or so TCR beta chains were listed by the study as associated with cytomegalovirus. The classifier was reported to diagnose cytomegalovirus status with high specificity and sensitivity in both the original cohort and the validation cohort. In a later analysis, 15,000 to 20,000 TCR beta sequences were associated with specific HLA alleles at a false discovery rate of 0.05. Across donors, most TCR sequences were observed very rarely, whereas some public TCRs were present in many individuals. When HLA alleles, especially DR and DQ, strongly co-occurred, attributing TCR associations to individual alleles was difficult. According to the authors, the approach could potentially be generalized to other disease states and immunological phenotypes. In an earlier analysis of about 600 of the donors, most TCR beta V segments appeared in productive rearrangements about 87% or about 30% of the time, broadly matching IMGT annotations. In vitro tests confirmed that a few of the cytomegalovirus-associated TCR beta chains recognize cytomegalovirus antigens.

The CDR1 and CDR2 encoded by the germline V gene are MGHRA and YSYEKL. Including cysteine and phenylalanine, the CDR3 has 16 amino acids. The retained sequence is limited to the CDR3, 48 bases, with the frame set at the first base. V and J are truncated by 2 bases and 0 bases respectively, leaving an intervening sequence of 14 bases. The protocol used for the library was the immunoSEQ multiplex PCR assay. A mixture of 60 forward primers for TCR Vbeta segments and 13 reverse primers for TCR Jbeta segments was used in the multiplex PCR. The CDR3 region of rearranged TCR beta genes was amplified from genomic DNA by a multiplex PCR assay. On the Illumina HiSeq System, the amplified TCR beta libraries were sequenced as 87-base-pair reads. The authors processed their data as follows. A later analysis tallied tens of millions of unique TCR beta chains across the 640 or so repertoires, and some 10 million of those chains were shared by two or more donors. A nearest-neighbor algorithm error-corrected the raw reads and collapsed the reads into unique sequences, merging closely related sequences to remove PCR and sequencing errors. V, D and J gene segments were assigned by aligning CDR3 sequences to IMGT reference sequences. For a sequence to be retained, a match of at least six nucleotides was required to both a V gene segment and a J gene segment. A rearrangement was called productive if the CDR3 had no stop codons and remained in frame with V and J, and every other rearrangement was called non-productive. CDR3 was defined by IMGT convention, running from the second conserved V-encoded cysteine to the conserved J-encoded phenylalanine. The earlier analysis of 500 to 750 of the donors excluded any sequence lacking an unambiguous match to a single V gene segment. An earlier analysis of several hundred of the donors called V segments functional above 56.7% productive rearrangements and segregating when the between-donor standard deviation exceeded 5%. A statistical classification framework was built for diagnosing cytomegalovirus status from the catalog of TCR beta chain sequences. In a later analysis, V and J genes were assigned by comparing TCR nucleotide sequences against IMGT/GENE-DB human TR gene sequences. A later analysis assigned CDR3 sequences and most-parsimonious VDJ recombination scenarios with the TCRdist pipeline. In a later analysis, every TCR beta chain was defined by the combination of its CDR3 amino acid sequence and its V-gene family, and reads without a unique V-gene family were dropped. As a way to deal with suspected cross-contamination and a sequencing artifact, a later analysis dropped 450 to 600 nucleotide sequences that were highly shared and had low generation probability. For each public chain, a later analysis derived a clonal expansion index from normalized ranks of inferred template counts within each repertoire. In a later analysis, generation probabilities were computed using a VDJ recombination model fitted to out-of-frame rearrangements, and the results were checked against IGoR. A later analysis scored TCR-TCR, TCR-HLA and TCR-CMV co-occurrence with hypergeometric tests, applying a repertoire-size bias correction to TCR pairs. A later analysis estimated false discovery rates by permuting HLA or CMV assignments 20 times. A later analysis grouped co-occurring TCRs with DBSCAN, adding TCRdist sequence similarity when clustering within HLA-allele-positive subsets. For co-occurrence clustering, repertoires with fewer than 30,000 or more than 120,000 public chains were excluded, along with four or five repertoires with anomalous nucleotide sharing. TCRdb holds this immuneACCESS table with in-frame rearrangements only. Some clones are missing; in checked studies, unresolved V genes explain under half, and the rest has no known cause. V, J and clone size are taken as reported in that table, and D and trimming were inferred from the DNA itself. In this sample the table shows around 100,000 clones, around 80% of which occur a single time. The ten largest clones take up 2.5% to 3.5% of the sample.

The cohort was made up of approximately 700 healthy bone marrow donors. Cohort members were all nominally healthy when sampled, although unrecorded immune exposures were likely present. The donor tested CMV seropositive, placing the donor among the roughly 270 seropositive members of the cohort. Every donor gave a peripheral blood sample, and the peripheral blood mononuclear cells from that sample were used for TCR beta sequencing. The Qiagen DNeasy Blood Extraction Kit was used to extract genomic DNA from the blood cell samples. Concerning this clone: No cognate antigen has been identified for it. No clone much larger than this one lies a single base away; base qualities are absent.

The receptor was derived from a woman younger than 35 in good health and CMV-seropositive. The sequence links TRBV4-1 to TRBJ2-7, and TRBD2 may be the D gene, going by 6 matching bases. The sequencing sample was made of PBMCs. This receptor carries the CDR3 CASSQRSGEGSYEQYF. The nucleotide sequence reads TGCGCCAGCAGCCAAAGATCGGGAGAGGGCTCCTACGAGCAGTACTTC.